This T cell receptor (beta chain) originates from a study of shared clonotypes between healthy human individuals (dated by TCRdb to about 2020). As for the study more broadly: Three men and a couple of women, aged 18 to 49 years, made up the cohort. The study deeply sequenced blood TCR repertoires of several healthy adults to estimate repertoire size and the extent of clonotype sharing between individuals. For each donor, CD4 naive and CD4 memory were each given three plates, CD8 naive was given two plates, and CD8 memory was given one plate. To increase sequencing depth and limit assay-specific biases, different laboratories used diverse techniques to prepare libraries and sequence TCR repertoires. Leukapheresis yielded between about 0.9 and 9 billion PBMCs per donor.

CD8 naive samples were CD45RO-negative cells positively selected for CCR7, giving a CD45RA+CCR7+ population that excluded TemRA cells. The donors were healthy, HIV-negative adults with no recently reported acute infections or vaccinations. Every donor was a Caucasian adult residing in Nashville, Tennessee, USA. After blood collection by leukapheresis, PBMCs were isolated using Ficoll-Histopaque density gradient centrifugation and then cryopreserved in the vapor phase of liquid nitrogen. Analytical flow cytometry was used to check the purity and quantity of every magnetically sorted T cell population. From each sorted fraction, genomic DNA was isolated and quantified by UV absorbance on a Nanodrop 2000c. On this clone itself: There is no known antigen for this receptor. Qualities for individual bases were not recorded, and no much larger clone is one base off. The same CDR3 is also encoded by other DNA sequences in this sample.

The germline V gene specifies MDHEN as CDR1 and SYDVKM as CDR2. V drops 4 bases and J drops 2 bases, leaving 11 bases in between. The CDR3 sequence holds 14 residues, the cysteine and phenylalanine included. Of the read, only the CDR3 DNA is kept; its 42 bases are in frame from base 1. General conclusions and limits of the study: Incomplete sequencing was indicated by rarefaction of sorted-subset datasets, despite the large sequencing depth. About 5% of naive CD4, roughly 3.5% of naive CD8, about 2.4% of memory CD4, and 0.4% of memory CD8 clonotypes were shared across a handful of donors. Sampling was restricted to blood, and TCR repertoires in tissue are likely to differ from TCR repertoires in blood. Naive subsets generally had larger estimated clonotype richness than memory subsets did. Pairwise subsampling indicated that sequencing depth was expected to affect the degree of clonotype sharing among donors. The genetic and exposure-history diversity represented was limited by the small number of donors. Higher generation probabilities were observed for clonotypes shared by all four sorted-subset donors than for non-shared clonotypes.

TCR CDR3 regions were amplified from genomic DNA by multiplex PCR using the deep immunoSEQ assay. Extracted genomic DNA from each cell subset was spread evenly across all wells of several immunoSEQ 96-well plates, with each plate serving as a replicate. Each replicate PCR for sorted subsets received roughly 0.2 ug genomic DNA, equal to 28,000 or so T cell genomes. Purified libraries were quantified with a Qubit 3.0 fluorometer, sized on a Bioanalyzer 2100, and re-quantified with the KAPA Library Quantification kit. A separate single-read 150-cycle Illumina NextSeq 550 flow cell was used to sequence each immunoSEQ 96-well plate. In the source study's methods: Because the immunoSEQ output held only junctional sequences and lacked quality scores, the filtering could not match the filtering applied to full-length reads. Sequences were annotated with PyIR, a Python wrapper for IgBLAST v1.9, using IMGT germline references to assign V/J genes and CDR3. Reads were removed for weak V/J assignments (E-value above 1e-6), missing CDR3, stop codons, out-of-frame junctions, or ambiguous translated residues. V3J clonotypes were defined as sequences sharing an identical inferred V gene, J gene, and CDR3 amino acid sequence. Percentage overlap between repertoires was calculated by dividing the number of shared unique clonotypes by the size of the smaller repertoire. Repertoire richness was assessed with RTK rarefaction, the Chao1 estimator, and Recon v2.1 estimates of unobserved clonotypes. For all TCRbeta clonotypes obtained by the gDNA method from a few donors, generation probabilities were computed with OLGA. TCRdb retrieved this table from immuneACCESS and kept in-frame rearrangements only. Not all clones are present; in checked studies, unresolved V genes account for under half, and no reason is known for the remainder. V and J calls and clone size follow that table, whereas D and trimming were derived from the DNA. This sample has about 800,000 clones in its table, and about 96% of those were observed once. The top ten hold under 0.25% of the sample.

The source material was naive CD8+ T cells sorted from blood. The meaning of the sample's cell subset or site label: CD45RA+CCR7+. The TCR comes from a man in his thirties or forties in good health. The chain was built from TRBV28 and TRBJ1-2; the D gene cannot be resolved reliably. The CDR3 sequence is CASSSRQENYGYTF. The sequenced DNA: TGTGCCAGCAGTTCGCGTCAGGAGAACTATGGCTACACCTTC.